These 27 T cell receptor beta chains came from one sample sequenced in a study of blood T cell repertoires in COVID-19. Measured with immunoSEQ multiplex PCR; TCRdb has only the in-frame clones, and not every one. The sample consists of roughly 200,000 clones, around nine tenths of them appearing once. The sequenced material came from peripheral blood. The receptors stem from a man aged 60-69 years who had recovered from COVID-19.

This clone was detected only a few times. The chain carries TRBV18 and TRBJ2-2, with TRBD1 matching over 9 bases. Germline assignment: CDR1 KGHSH and CDR2 LQKENI. The CDR3 is made up of 17 amino acids. Germline trimming cut 2 bases from V and 5 bases from J; bases unmatched to any gene: 9. CDR3 in amino acids: CASSPTTGGLSTGELFF. CDR3 nucleotide sequence: TGTGCCAGCTCACCAACCACAGGGGGCCTTAGTACCGGGGAGCTGTTTTTT.

The chain joins TRBV2 to TRBJ1-1; TRBD1 matches 8 bases. Trimming took 5 bases from V and 1 from J; bases not matched to a gene: 3. The CDR3 length is 14 residues. Germline assignment: CDR1 SNHLY and CDR2 FYNNEI. CDR3 DNA sequence: TGTGCCAGCAGTAGAGACAGGGGGAACACTGAAGCTTTCTTT. Translated: CASSRDRGNTEAFF.

The chain employs TRBV5-4 and TRBJ2-7, with D hard to call. The V gene's germline CDR1 is SGHNT and CDR2 YYREEE (reference sequence). The CDR3 has 14 amino acids. V dropped 3 bases and J dropped 0 bases, with 10 bases sitting between them. CDR3 DNA: TGTGCCAGCAGCTACGACTCGAGCTCCTACGAGCAGTACTTC. Amino acid sequence: CASSYDSSSYEQYF.

The V and J genes are TRBV24-1 and TRBJ2-5; D is possibly TRBD1 (5 bases). V dropped 5 bases and J dropped 5 bases, with 17 bases sitting between them. The CDR3 has 15 amino acids. Per germline, CDR1 KGHDR and CDR2 SFDVKD. The chain's CDR3 is CATSAPDSFMETQYF. The CDR3 DNA reads TGTGCCACCAGTGCCCCCGACAGCTTTATGGAGACCCAGTACTTC.

This chain uses TRBV30 with TRBJ1-2, with TRBD1 identical over 10 bases. Germline values: CDR1 GTSNPN, CDR2 SVGIG (reference sequence). This CDR3 region has 12 residues. After removal of 5 bases from V and 9 bases from J, the junction contained 6 bases not matched to a gene. The DNA for the CDR3 is TGTGCCTGGGGGGGGACAGGGGCCCGCTACACCTTC. The encoded protein is CAWGGTGARYTF.

The rearrangement joins TRBV3-1 (or the pseudogene TRBV3-2) to TRBJ2-2; possibly TRBD2 for D (5 bases). Germline loops: CDR1 LGHDT, CDR2 YNNKEL (reference sequence). CDR3 length equals 16 residues. Trimming took off 1 base at V and 3 bases at J, with 12 bases between the two ends. CDR3 sequence: CASSQGTSHDTGELFF. As DNA, the CDR3 is TGTGCCAGCAGCCAAGGAACTAGTCATGACACCGGGGAGCTGTTTTTT.

This chain links TRBV28 with TRBJ1-2; no firm D call. Trimming stripped 7 bases from V and 4 bases from J, with 4 bases between. Germline CDR1 and CDR2: MDHEN and SYDVKM. The CDR3 has 10 amino acids. DNA for the CDR3: TGTGCCAGCATGAGCTATGGCTACACCTTC. Translated: CASMSYGYTF.

This clone has more than one count but fewer than ten. The V call is TRBV19, the J call TRBJ1-4; D possibly corresponds to TRBD1 (6 bases). CDR3 length: 13 residues. CDR1 and CDR2 from the germline V gene are LNHDA and SQIVND (reference sequence). Trimming pared 8 bases from V and 8 bases from J, leaving 15 bases between. In DNA, the CDR3 is TGTGCCAGTGGGACGGGACACTTCGAAAAACTGTTTTTT. This codes for CASGTGHFEKLFF.

The chain uses TRBV7-2 and TRBJ2-1; 10 positions match TRBD2. The ends lost 4 bases at V and 4 bases at J; junction bases unmatched: 7. The germline V gene encodes CDR1 SGHTA and CDR2 FQGNSA. This CDR3 is 16 amino acids long. CDR3 region: CASSSPSGGGYNEQFF. CDR3 in DNA: TGTGCCAGCAGCTCCCCGAGCGGGGGGGGGTACAATGAGCAGTTCTTC.

J is TRBJ2-7 and V is TRBV6-5, with D perhaps TRBD1 (6 bases). This CDR3 has 13 amino acids. CDR1 MNHEY and CDR2 SVGAGI come from the germline V gene. V was clipped by 7 bases and J by 3 bases, with 13 bases between them. The CDR3 DNA reads as TGTGCCAGCATTCGGCAGACAGGCTACGAGCAGTACTTC. It is translated as CASIRQTGYEQYF.

This clone appeared a single time. In nucleotides, the CDR3 is TGTGCCAGCAGCTTACTCCCCCAGGAGAACACTGAAGCTTTCTTT. It specifies CASSLLPQENTEAFF. The J gene is TRBJ1-1, the V gene TRBV7-2, with D unresolved. Germline V gene sequence: CDR1 SGHTA, CDR2 FQGNSA. The CDR3 contains 15 residues. The ends were cut back, 2 bases at V and 1 base at J, with 11 bases in the middle.

This clone was seen only once. The rearrangement links TRBV19 to TRBJ1-4; no reliable D call. The CDR3 runs to 15 residues. CDR1 is LNHDA and CDR2 is SQIVND in the germline V gene (reference sequence). The V and J ends lost 4 bases and 8 bases respectively, with 17 bases between them. In nucleotides, the CDR3 is TGTGCCAGTAGTAACGTCATCCCAGTCGGGGAAAAACTGTTTTTT. It specifies CASSNVIPVGEKLFF. The full variable domain, completed using reference TRBV19 and TRBJ1-4, is DGGITQSPKYLFRKEGQNVTLSCEQNLNHDAMYWYRQDPGQGLRLIYYSQIVNDFQKGDIAEGYSVSREKKESFPLTVTSAQKNPTAFYLCASSNVIPVGEKLFFGSGTQLSVL.

The chain is built from TRBV7-9 and TRBJ2-6, with D possibly being TRBD1 (6 bases). V dropped 7 bases and J dropped 0 bases, with 10 bases sitting between them. In germline, CDR1 is SEHNR, CDR2 FQNEAQ (reference sequence). There are 15 residues in the CDR3. For the CDR3, the DNA is TGTGCCAGCACCCCAGGGGTCTCTGGGGCCAACGTCCTGACTTTC. This sequence encodes CASTPGVSGANVLTF.

The V call is TRBV7-9, the J call TRBJ1-3, with 7 bases that match TRBD1. The CDR3 loop spans 18 amino acids. Unmatched junction bases numbered 10, after V lost 2 bases and J lost 0 bases. Germline CDR1 reads SEHNR; CDR2 reads FQNEAQ (reference sequence). CDR3 in amino acids: CASSLQDRPESSGNTIYF. The CDR3 DNA reads as TGTGCCAGCAGCTTACAGGACAGGCCAGAGAGCTCTGGAAACACCATATATTTT.

The chain recombines TRBV6-5 with TRBJ1-5; 9 bases map to TRBD1. V trimming: 5 bases; J trimming: 9 bases; junction bases outside the gene matches: 11. The germline gives CDR1 MNHEY, CDR2 SVGAGI. This CDR3 has 15 amino acids. CDR3 in amino acids: CASSPPGQGGGPQHF. The DNA of the CDR3 is TGTGCCAGCAGTCCGCCGGGACAGGGCGGGGGGCCCCAGCATTTT.

The rearrangement links TRBV6-5 to TRBJ2-3; possibly TRBD1 for D (5 bases). V was cut by 9 bases and J by 0 bases, with 10 bases left in between. This CDR3 spans 13 amino acids. Germline CDR1 is MNHEY and CDR2 is SVGAGI. CDR3 residues: CASQGTSTDTQYF. In DNA, the CDR3 is TGTGCCAGTCAGGGAACTAGCACAGATACGCAGTATTTT.

The chain recombines TRBV7-2 with TRBJ1-2; D might be TRBD1 (5 bases). The germline V gene has CDR1 SGHTA and CDR2 FQGNSA. There are 13 residues in the CDR3. V lost 4 bases and J 4 bases, leaving 10 bases between the germline ends. The chain's CDR3 is CASSSQGIYGYTF. The DNA of the CDR3 is TGTGCCAGCAGCTCGCAGGGTATCTATGGCTACACCTTC.

This clone was seen a few times. This sequence joins TRBV10-2 and TRBJ1-1, with 9 bases identical to TRBD1. This CDR3 comprises 13 residues. After removal of 10 bases from V and 5 bases from J, the junction contained 8 bases not matched to a gene. Per germline, CDR1 WSHSY and CDR2 SAAADI. The CDR3 protein is CATSRDRETEAFF. The CDR3 nucleotides read TGCGCCACCTCCCGGGACAGGGAGACTGAAGCTTTCTTT.

This clone was found a few times. This sequence joins TRBV7-9 and TRBJ2-2, with a weak D call TRBD1 (5 bases). The V end lost 6 bases, the J end lost 6 bases, and 8 bases lay between the germline ends. Germline loops: CDR1 SEHNR, CDR2 FQNEAQ (reference sequence). This CDR3 spans 12 amino acids. The CDR3 DNA is TGTGCCAGCAGGTTGGGGCCCGGGGAGCTGTTTTTT. Amino acid sequence: CASRLGPGELFF.

The chain uses TRBV6-6 and TRBJ1-6; 9 nucleotides line up with TRBD1. This CDR3 contains 15 residues. Trimming at V came to 5 bases and at J to 9 bases, leaving 8 bases not matched to a gene. CDR1 MNHNY and CDR2 SVGAGI come from the germline V gene (reference sequence). Here the CDR3 DNA reads TGTGCCAGCAGTAGCGCGACAGGGGGAATTTCACCCCTCCACTTT. It specifies CASSSATGGISPLHF.

This rearrangement joins TRBV2 to TRBJ2-1; 8 bases match TRBD1. Germline CDR1 is SNHLY and CDR2 is FYNNEI. The CDR3 sequence is 15 residues long. V lost 4 bases to trimming and J lost 4 bases; unmatched junction nucleotides: 6. This chain's CDR3 is CASSGSTGDYNEQFF. The CDR3 bases are TGTGCCAGCAGTGGGTCGACAGGGGATTACAATGAGCAGTTCTTC.

This chain links TRBV27 with TRBJ1-5; 8 bases are shared with TRBD1. V shed 5 bases, J shed 9 bases, and the junction held 9 bases outside the gene matches. Germline CDR1 and CDR2: MNHEY and SMNVEV (reference sequence). The CDR3 loop spans 14 amino acids. The CDR3 DNA sequence: TGTGCCAGCAGTGACCGGGACAGGTCAGGGCCCCAGCATTTT. This sequence encodes CASSDRDRSGPQHF.

This clone was counted a few times. This chain links TRBV5-1 with TRBJ1-4; D possibly corresponds to TRBD1 (5 bases). Trimming pared 5 bases from V and 6 bases from J, leaving 17 bases between. The CDR3 contains 15 residues. Germline V gene data show CDR1 as SGHRS and CDR2 as YFSETQ. The CDR3: CASRDTSSAYEKLFF. The CDR3 region has the DNA TGCGCCAGCAGGGACACGTCCAGCGCGTATGAAAAACTGTTTTTT.

The genes are TRBV5-1 and TRBJ2-1; D not resolved. V lost 2 bases to trimming and J lost 5 bases, with 8 bases between them. The germline V gene encodes CDR1 SGHRS and CDR2 YFSETQ. This CDR3 region has 13 residues. The CDR3 DNA follows: TGCGCCAGCAGCTTTACCGAGCACAATGAGCAGTTCTTC. It encodes CASSFTEHNEQFF.

This chain uses TRBV7-6 with TRBJ1-5; D gene unclear. Germline V gives CDR1 SGHVS, CDR2 FNYEAQ. The CDR3 has 16 amino acids. Trimming took off 1 base at V and 1 base at J, with 11 bases between the two ends. The CDR3: CASSLGPYHSNQPQHF. The CDR3 DNA reads as TGTGCCAGCAGCTTAGGCCCCTATCACAGCAATCAGCCCCAGCATTTT.

V is TRBV6-2 or TRBV6-3 and J is TRBJ2-1; D is unclear. Germline V CDR1 and CDR2: MNHEY, SVGEGT. V was pared by 1 base and J by 0 bases, with 10 bases between. This CDR3 has 16 amino acids. In DNA, the CDR3 is TGTGCCAGCAGTTACTTGCCAGTGGCCTCCTACAATGAGCAGTTCTTC. Its protein is CASSYLPVASYNEQFF.

Here the CDR3 DNA reads TGCGCCAGCAGCCATGGGACAGGGGGTCACGAGACCCAGTACTTC. Its protein product is CASSHGTGGHETQYF. The chain combines TRBV4-3 with TRBJ2-5; 11 bases line up with TRBD1. Germline CDR1 and CDR2: LGHNA and YSLEER. The length of the CDR3 is 15 residues. The J segment lost 5 bases and the V segment lost 3 bases, leaving 5 bases of the junction unmatched.